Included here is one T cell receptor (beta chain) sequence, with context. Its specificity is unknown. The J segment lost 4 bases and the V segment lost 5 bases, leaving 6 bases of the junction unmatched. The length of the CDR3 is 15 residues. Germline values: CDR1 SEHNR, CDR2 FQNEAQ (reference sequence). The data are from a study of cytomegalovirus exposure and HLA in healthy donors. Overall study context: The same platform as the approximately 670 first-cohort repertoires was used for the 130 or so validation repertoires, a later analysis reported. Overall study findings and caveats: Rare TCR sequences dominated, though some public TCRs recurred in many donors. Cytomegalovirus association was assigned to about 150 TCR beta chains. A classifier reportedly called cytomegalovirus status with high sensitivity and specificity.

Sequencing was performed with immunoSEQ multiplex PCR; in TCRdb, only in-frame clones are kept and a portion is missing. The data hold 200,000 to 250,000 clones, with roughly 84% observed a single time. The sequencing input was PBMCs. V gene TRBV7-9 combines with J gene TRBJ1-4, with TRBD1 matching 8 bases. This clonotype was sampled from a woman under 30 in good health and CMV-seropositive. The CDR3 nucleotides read TGTGCCAGCAGCCCACGGGACAGGCTTAATGAAAAACTGTTTTTT. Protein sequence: CASSPRDRLNEKLFF.